This is a list of T cell receptor beta chains from one sample in a study of molecular identifiers for immune sequencing clone quantification. TCRdb recomputed calls from the PCR reads with MiXCR, one row per CDR3 protein. Of some 590,000 distinct CDR3 sequences in the sample, approximately 24% were seen once. The source material was naive CD8+ T cells from blood, with Jurkat cell RNA spiked in. These receptors all stem from a human donor in good health. Some libraries in this study had Jurkat cell RNA spiked in. Each CDR3 is given with its conserved first and last residue. D genes are given only for firm matches. Clone size is not always given. Where it is, it says once, few, many or a class for expanded clones.

V,J,size,D,CDR3,DNA
TRBV24-1,TRBJ2-1,few,TRBD2,CATGGGAGGHNEQFF,TGTGCCACCGGGGGGGGAGCGGGAGGGCACAATGAGCAGTTCTTC
TRBV4-3,TRBJ2-7,-,TRBD2,CASSQLSGGSAEQYF,TGCGCCAGCAGCCAACTATCGGGCGGGAGCGCCGAGCAGTACTTC
TRBV20-1,TRBJ2-7,few,-,CSARDPGRVSYEQYF,TGCAGTGCTAGAGATCCAGGACGGGTCTCCTACGAGCAGTACTTC
TRBV3-1,TRBJ2-4,-,-,CASSPVGQQLAKNIRYF,TGTGCCAGCAGCCCGGTAGGCCAGCAGCTAGCCAAAAACATTCGGTACTTC
TRBV12-3/TRBV12-4,TRBJ2-7,-,-,CASSDGLRNYEQYF,TGTGCCAGCAGCGACGGACTGAGAAACTACGAGCAGTACTTC
TRBV28,TRBJ1-5,few,TRBD1,CASSWTGGAGQPQHF,TGTGCCAGCAGCTGGACAGGGGGCGCCGGGCAGCCCCAGCATTTT
TRBV4-3,TRBJ1-2,few,TRBD1,CASSQDWADRVRGYTF,TGCGCCAGCAGCCAAGATTGGGCGGACAGGGTTCGAGGCTACACCTTC
TRBV6-2/TRBV6-3,TRBJ2-7,few,TRBD2,CASSYRMGWTAGGNYEQYF,TGTGCCAGCAGTTACAGGATGGGGTGGACGGCGGGAGGGAACTACGAGCAGTACTTC
TRBV4-1,TRBJ2-1,-,TRBD1,CASSQDLGDRVFF,TGCGCCAGCAGCCAAGATCTAGGGGACAGGGTGTTCTTC
TRBV12-3/TRBV12-4,TRBJ2-1,-,TRBD2,CASRPGLAGGGYNEQFF,TGTGCCAGCAGACCGGGACTAGCGGGGGGGGGTTACAATGAGCAGTTCTTC
TRBV30,TRBJ1-1,-,-,CAWSLSQNTEAFF,TGTGCCTGGAGTTTGAGCCAAAACACTGAAGCTTTCTTT
TRBV20-1,TRBJ2-1,-,-,CSARGLLGSYDEQFF,TGCAGTGCTAGGGGCCTACTCGGCTCCTACGATGAGCAGTTCTTC
TRBV19,TRBJ2-7,few,-,CASSMGGQPSYEQYF,TGTGCCAGTAGTATGGGGGGACAACCATCCTACGAGCAGTACTTC
TRBV6-7,TRBJ1-4,-,TRBD1,CASSYGEDRKNSMNEKLFF,TGTGCCAGCAGTTACGGCGAGGACAGGAAAAACTCGATGAACGAAAAACTGTTTTTT
TRBV11-2,TRBJ1-1,few,-,CASSFLMAEAFF,TGTGCCAGCAGCTTTCTCATGGCTGAAGCTTTCTTT
TRBV6-2/TRBV6-3,TRBJ2-3,once,-,CASCYSGGARFTDTQYF,TGTGCCAGCTGTTACTCTGGGGGGGCACGCTTCACAGATACGCAGTATTTC
TRBV7-9,TRBJ1-4,few,TRBD1,CASSFPAGTANEKLFF,TGTGCCAGCAGCTTCCCCGCCGGGACAGCGAATGAAAAACTGTTTTTT